Reported below is one T cell receptor (beta chain). The source of the sample is a study of blood T cell repertoires in COVID-19. Study in general: The study drew acute and convalescent COVID-19 samples from the United States, Italy and Spain. PBMCs, B-cell-depleted T cells, or T cells were the source of the cDNA or gDNA that made up the material.

The CDR3 is made up of 13 amino acids. V gave up 0 bases and J gave up 6 bases, with 10 bases separating them. In germline, CDR1 is SGHRS, CDR2 YFSETQ. In the original processing: Using reference gene primer amplification, nucleated cell counts were estimated. Measured with immunoSEQ multiplex PCR; TCRdb has only the in-frame clones, and not every one. From that table come the V and J calls and clone size; the DNA was used to work out D and trimming. The table records 290,000 or so clones, around 90% of them present only once. Material: peripheral blood. This TCR came from a man aged 65 to 85 with acute or convalescent COVID-19. The chain joins TRBV5-1 to TRBJ2-7; D might be TRBD2 (5 bases). CDR3 DNA: TGCGCCAGCAGCTTGGGGTCCGGGGTCGAGCAGTACTTC. This sequence encodes CASSLGSGVEQYF.